The entry below gives a single T cell receptor beta chain sequence along with its context. Treatment here: oral pan-JAK inhibitor, 5-10 mg twice daily. Alopecia areata patients gave lesional scalp punch biopsies and peripheral blood samples. The data stem from a study of CD8+ T cells in alopecia areata. V lost 6 bases, J lost 2 bases, and 12 bases lay in between. This CDR3 region has 14 residues. The germline V gene encodes CDR1 WSHSY and CDR2 SAAADI. Isolated RNA was reverse transcribed into cDNA used as the sequencing template. Using immunoSEQ multiplex PCR, the repertoire was profiled, and TCRdb retains in-frame clones only, with some absent. The sample has 200,000 or so clones, over 45% seen once.

This TCR was sampled from a human donor with alopecia areata. The sample consisted of CD4+ T cells sorted from blood, taken at week 24, from a patient treated with tofacitinib. The chain is built from TRBV10-2 and TRBJ2-3; TRBD1 or TRBD2 may be the D gene (5 bases each). The CDR3 here is CASRPGRNTDTQYF. DNA for the CDR3: TGCGCCAGCAGGCCGGGACGGAACACAGATACGCAGTATTTT.